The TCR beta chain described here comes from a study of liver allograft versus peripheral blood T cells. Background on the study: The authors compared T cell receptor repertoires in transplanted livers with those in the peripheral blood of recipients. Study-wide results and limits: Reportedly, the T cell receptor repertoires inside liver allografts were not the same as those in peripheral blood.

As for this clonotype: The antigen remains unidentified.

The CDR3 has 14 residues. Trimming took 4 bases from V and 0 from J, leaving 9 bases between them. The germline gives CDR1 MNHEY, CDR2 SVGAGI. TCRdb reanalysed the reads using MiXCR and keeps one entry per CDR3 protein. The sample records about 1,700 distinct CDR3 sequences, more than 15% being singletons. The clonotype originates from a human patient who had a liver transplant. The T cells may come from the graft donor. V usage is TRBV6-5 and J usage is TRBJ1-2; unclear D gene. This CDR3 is CASSSPGPNYGYTF. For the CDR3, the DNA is TGTGCCAGCAGTTCTCCGGGCCCTAACTATGGCTACACCTTC.